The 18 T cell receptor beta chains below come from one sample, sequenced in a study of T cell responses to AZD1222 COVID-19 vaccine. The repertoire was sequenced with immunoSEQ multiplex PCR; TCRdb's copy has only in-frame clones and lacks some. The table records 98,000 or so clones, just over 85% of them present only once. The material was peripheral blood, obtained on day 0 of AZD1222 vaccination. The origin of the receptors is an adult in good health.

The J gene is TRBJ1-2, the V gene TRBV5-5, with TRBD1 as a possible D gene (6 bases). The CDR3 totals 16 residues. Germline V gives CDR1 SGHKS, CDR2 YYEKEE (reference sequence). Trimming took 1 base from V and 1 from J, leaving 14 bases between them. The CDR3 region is CASSLNRDQGNYGYTF. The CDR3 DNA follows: TGTGCCAGCAGCTTGAACAGGGATCAGGGTAACTATGGCTACACCTTC.

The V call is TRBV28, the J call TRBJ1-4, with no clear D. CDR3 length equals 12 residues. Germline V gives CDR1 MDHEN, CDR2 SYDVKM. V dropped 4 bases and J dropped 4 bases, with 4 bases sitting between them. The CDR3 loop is CASSSRNEKLFF. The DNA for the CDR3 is TGTGCCAGCAGTTCGCGTAATGAAAAACTGTTTTTT.

The CDR3 DNA is TGCAGCGTTGAAGAGGGGACAGGGGTGACCTACGAGCAGTACTTC. Its translation: CSVEEGTGVTYEQYF. The chain joins TRBV29-1 to TRBJ2-7; TRBD1 matches 10 bases. The germline V gene encodes CDR1 SQVTM and CDR2 ANQGSEA. The V segment lost 0 bases and the J segment 2 bases; nucleotides outside the gene matches: 4. This CDR3 contains 15 residues.

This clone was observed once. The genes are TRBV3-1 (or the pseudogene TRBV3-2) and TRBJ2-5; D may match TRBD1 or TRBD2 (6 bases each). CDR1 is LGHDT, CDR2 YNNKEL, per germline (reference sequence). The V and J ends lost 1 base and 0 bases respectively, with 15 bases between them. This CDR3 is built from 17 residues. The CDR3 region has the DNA TGTGCCAGCAGCCAAGTTTGGGGGGCCGGGGACCAAGAGACCCAGTACTTC. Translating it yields CASSQVWGAGDQETQYF.

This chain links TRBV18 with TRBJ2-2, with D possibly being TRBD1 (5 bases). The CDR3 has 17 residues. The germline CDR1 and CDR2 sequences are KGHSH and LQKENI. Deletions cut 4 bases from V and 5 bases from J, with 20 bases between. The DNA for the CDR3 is TGTGCCAGCTCACTTCCGGGCGGCGGCAGGGCAACCGGGGAGCTGTTTTTT. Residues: CASSLPGGGRATGELFF. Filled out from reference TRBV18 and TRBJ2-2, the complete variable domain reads NAGVMQNPRHLVRRRGQEARLRCSPMKGHSHVYWYRQLPEEGLKFMVYLQKENIIDESGMPKERFSAEFPKEGPSILRIQQVVRGDSAAYFCASSLPGGGRATGELFFGEGSRLTVL.

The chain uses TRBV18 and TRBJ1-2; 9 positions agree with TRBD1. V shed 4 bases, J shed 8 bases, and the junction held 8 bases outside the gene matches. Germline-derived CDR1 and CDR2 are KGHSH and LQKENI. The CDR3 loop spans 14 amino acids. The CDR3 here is CASSQGQGLGGYTF. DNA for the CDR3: TGTGCCAGCTCACAGGGACAGGGTCTTGGAGGCTACACCTTC.

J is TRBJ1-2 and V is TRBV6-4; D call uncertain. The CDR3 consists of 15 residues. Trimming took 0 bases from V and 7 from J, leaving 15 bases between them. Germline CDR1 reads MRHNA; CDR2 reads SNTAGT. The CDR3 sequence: CASSDSYSRRGGYTF. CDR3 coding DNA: TGTGCCAGCAGTGACTCGTATTCCAGGCGAGGTGGCTACACCTTC.

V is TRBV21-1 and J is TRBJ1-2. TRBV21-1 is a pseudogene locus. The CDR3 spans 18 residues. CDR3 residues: CASSKAPLHDRANYGYTF. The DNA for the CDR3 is TGTGCCAGCAGCAAAGCTCCATTACACGATAGGGCTAACTATGGCTACACCTTC.

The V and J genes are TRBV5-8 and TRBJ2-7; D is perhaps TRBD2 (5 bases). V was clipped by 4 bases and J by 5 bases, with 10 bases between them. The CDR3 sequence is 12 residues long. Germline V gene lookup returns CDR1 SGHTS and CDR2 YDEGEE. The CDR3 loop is CASSPRADEQYF. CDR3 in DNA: TGTGCCAGCAGCCCGCGGGCAGACGAGCAGTACTTC.

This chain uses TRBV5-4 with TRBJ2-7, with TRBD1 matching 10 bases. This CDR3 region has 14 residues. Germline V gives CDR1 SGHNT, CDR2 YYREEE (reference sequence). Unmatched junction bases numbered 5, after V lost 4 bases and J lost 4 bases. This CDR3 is CASSLGQGMYEQYF. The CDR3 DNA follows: TGTGCCAGCAGCCTGGGACAGGGGATGTACGAGCAGTACTTC.

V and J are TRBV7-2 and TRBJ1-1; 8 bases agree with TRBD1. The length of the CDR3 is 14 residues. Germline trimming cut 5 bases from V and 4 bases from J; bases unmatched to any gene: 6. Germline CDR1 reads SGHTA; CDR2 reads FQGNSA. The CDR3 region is CASSPKTGGTEAFF. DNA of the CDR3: TGTGCCAGCAGCCCGAAAACAGGGGGCACTGAAGCTTTCTTT.

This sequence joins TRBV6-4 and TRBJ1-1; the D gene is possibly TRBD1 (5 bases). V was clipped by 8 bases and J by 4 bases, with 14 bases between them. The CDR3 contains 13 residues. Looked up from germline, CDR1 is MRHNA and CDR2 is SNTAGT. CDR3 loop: CASGGNRSTEAFF. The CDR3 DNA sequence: TGTGCCAGCGGTGGGAACAGGAGCACTGAAGCTTTCTTT.

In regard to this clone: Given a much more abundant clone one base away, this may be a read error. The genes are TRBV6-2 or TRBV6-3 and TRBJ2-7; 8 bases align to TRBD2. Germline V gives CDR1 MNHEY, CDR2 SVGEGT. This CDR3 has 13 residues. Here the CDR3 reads CASSPRRGGNEDF. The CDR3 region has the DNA TGTGCCAGCAGCCCTCGCCGGGGGGGCAACGAGGACTTC.

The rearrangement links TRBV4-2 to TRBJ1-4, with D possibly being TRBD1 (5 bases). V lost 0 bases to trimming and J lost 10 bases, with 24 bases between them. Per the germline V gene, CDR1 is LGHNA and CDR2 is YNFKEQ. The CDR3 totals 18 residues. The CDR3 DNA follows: TGTGCCAGCAGCCAAGAAGCCCACAGCGCAGGGAACCGGGGAAAACTGTTTTTT. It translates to CASSQEAHSAGNRGKLFF.

The CDR3 loop reads CASSFGGQEGETQYF. The CDR3, as DNA: TGTGCCAGCAGCTTTGGTGGCCAGGAAGGAGAGACCCAGTACTTC. The chain uses TRBV5-4 and TRBJ2-5; D uncertain. The ends were cut back, 2 bases at V and 4 bases at J, with 15 bases in the middle. CDR1 and CDR2 (germline): SGHNT, YYREEE (reference sequence). The CDR3 spans 15 residues. Looking up the rest from reference TRBV5-4 and TRBJ2-5 gives the full variable domain: ETGVTQSPTHLIKTRGQQVTLRCSSQSGHNTVSWYQQALGQGPQFIFQYYREEENGRGNFPPRFSGLQFPNYSSELNVNALELDDSALYLCASSFGGQEGETQYFGPGTRLLVL.

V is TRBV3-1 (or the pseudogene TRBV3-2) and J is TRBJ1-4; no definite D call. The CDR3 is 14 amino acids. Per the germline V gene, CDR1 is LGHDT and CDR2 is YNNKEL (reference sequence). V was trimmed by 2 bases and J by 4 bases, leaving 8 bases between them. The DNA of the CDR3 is TGTGCCAGCAGCCAATCCAGTAATAATGAAAAACTGTTTTTT. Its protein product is CASSQSSNNEKLFF.

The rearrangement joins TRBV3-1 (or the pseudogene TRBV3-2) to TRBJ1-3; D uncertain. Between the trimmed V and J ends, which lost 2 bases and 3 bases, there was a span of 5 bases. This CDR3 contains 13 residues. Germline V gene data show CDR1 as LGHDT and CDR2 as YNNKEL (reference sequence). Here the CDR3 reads CASSQYGGNTIYF. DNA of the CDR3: TGTGCCAGCAGCCAATACGGTGGAAACACCATATATTTT.

CDR3 protein: CASSVASYNEQFF. In nucleotides, the CDR3 is TGTGCCAGCAGTGTAGCCTCCTACAATGAGCAGTTCTTC. This chain connects TRBV6-4 to TRBJ2-1, with D uncertain. V dropped 4 bases and J dropped 0 bases, with 4 bases sitting between them. The length of the CDR3 is 13 residues. Looked up from germline, CDR1 is MRHNA and CDR2 is SNTAGT.